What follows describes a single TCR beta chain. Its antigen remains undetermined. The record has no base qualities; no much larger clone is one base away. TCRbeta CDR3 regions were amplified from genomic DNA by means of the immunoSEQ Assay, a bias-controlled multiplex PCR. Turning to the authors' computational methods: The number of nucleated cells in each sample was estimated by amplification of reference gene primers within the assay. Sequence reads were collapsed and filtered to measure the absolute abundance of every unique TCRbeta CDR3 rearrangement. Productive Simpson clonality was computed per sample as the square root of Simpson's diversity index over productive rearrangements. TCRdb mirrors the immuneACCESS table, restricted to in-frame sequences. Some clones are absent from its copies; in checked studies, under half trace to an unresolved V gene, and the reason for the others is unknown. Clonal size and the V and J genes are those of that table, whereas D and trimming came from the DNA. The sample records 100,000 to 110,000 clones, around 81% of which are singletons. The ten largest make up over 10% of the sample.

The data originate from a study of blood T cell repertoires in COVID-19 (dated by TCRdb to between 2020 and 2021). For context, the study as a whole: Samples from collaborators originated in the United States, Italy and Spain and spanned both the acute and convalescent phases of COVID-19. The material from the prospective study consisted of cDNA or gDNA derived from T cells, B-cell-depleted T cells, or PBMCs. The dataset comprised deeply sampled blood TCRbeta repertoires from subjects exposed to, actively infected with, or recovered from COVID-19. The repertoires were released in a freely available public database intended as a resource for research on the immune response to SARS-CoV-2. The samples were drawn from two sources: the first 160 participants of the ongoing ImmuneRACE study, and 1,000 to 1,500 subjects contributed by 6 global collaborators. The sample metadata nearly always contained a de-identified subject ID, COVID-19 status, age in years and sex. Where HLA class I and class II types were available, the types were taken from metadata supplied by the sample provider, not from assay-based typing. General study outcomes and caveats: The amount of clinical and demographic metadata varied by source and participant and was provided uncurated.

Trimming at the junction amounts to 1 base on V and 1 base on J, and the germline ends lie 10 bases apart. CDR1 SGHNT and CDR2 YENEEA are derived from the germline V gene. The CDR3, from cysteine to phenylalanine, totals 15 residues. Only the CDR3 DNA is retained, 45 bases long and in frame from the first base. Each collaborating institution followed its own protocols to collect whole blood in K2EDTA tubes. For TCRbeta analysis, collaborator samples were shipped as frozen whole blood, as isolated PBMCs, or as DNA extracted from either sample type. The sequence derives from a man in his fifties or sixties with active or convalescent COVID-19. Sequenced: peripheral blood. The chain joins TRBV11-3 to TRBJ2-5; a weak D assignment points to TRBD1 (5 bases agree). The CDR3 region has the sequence CASSLVWQGQETQYF. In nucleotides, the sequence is TGTGCCAGCAGCTTAGTTTGGCAGGGCCAAGAGACCCAGTACTTC. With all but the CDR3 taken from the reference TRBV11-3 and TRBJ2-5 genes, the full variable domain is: EAGVVQSPRYKIIEKKQPVAFWCNPISGHNTLYWYLQNLGQGPELLIRYENEEAVDDSQLPKDRFSAERLKGVDSTLKIQPAELGDSAVYLCASSLVWQGQETQYFGPGTRLLVL.